These 5 T cell receptor beta chains came from one sample sequenced in a study of tumor-infiltrating lymphocytes in oesophageal squamous cell carcinoma. In TCRdb, the PCR reads were re-called with MiXCR into one record per CDR3 protein. Of over 8,500 distinct CDR3 sequences listed, 40% to 65% are singletons. The sequenced sample was esophageal tumor tissue. The receptor source for this set is a female donor with esophageal squamous cell carcinoma.

This clonotype has only one observation. The conserved phenylalanine or tryptophan normally closing the CDR3 is absent here, so this likely arose from a read error. Because the CDR3's place on the DNA is in doubt, the DNA is left out and the CDR3 is given as listed by TCRdb. The genes are TRBV7-3 and TRBJ2-7; the table's D call TRBD2 went unverified against the DNA. CDR1 SGHTA and CDR2 FQGTGA come from the germline V gene. The CDR3 has 18 amino acids, counting both end residues. The chain's CDR3 is CASSLSWTSGGNEQFFGA.

In the case of this clonotype: A much larger clone lies one base from this, so it may be a read error. This chain joins TRBV5-1 and TRBJ1-2; the match to TRBD1 covers 8 bases. The CDR3 is 13 amino acids. Germline lookup yields CDR1 SGHRS and CDR2 YFSETQ. This CDR3 is CTSSPGDRYGYTF. The CDR3 bases are TGCACCAGCAGCCCCGGGGACAGGTATGGCTACACCTTC.

This clonotype has only one observation. The rearrangement joins TRBV11-2 to TRBJ2-3; D unresolved. The end of the DNA fits TRBJ1-1 better, so the J call may be wrong. CDR1 is SGHAT, CDR2 FQNNGV, per germline. The CDR3 has 10 residues. The CDR3 protein is CASRNTEAFF. In nucleotides, the CDR3 is TGTGCCAGCAGGAACACTGAAGCTTTCTTT.

V usage is TRBV6-4 and J usage is TRBJ2-3; 7 positions agree with TRBD1. Looked up from germline, CDR1 is MRHNA and CDR2 is SNTAGT. This CDR3 comprises 16 residues. With 3 bases clipped from V and 1 base from J, the junction kept 7 bases outside the gene matches. CDR3 amino acids: CASSEKTGWGTDTQYF. The CDR3 DNA sequence: TGTGCCAGCAGTGAGAAGACAGGGTGGGGCACAGATACGCAGTATTTT.

This chain links TRBV7-6 with TRBJ2-5; TRBD2 matches 15 bases. The CDR3 runs to 16 residues. The trim removed 4 bases at V and 4 bases at J, leaving 4 bases unmatched. CDR1 is SGHVS and CDR2 is FNYEAQ in the germline V gene. For the CDR3, the DNA is TGTGCCAGCAGCTGGACTAGCGGGGGGGATCGAGAGACCCAGTACTTC. This translates into CASSWTSGGDRETQYF.